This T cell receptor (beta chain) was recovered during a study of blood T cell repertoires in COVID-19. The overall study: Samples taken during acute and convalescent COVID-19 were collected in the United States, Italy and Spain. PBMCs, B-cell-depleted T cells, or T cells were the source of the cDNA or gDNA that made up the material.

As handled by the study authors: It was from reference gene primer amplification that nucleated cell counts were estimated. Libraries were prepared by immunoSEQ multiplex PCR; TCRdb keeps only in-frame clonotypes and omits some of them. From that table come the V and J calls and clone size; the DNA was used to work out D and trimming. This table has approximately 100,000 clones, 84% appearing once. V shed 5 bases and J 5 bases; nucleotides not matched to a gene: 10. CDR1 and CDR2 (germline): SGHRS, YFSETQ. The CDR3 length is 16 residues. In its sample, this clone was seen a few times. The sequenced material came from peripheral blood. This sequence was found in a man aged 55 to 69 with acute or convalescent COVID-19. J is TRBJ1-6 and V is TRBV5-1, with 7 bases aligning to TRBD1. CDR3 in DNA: TGCGCCAGCAGGGCCTTGGACAGGTCGAATAATTCACCCCTCCACTTT. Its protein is CASRALDRSNNSPLHF.